The 30 T cell receptor beta chains presented below share a single source sample, sequenced in a study of cytomegalovirus exposure and HLA in healthy donors. The PCR used 60 Vbeta and 13 Jbeta primers. Clones were read by immunoSEQ multiplex PCR, and TCRdb kept only the in-frame ones, dropping some. The sample features about 140,000 clones, with approximately 0.88% in its top ten. The source material was PBMCs. The receptors originated from a male donor in good health and CMV-seronegative.

This sequence joins TRBV9 and TRBJ2-5; the match to TRBD1 covers 7 bases. Looked up from germline, CDR1 is SGDLS and CDR2 is YYNGEE. Trimming took 0 bases from V and 9 from J; bases not matched to a gene: 11. The CDR3 has 15 amino acids. CDR3 loop: CASSVDGTAAGAQYF. CDR3 DNA: TGTGCCAGCAGCGTAGATGGGACAGCGGCTGGGGCCCAGTACTTC.

The V call is TRBV7-8, the J call TRBJ2-7; D is unclear. CDR1 is SGHVS, CDR2 FQNEAQ, per germline. This CDR3 region has 14 residues. Trimming took off 2 bases at V and 0 bases at J, with 8 bases between the two ends. The CDR3 sequence: CASSLKLSSYEQYF. CDR3 nucleotides: TGTGCCAGCAGCTTAAAACTTAGCTCCTACGAGCAGTACTTC.

This chain uses TRBV5-1 with TRBJ2-3; 11 nucleotides match TRBD1. CDR3 length: 14 residues. Germline assignment: CDR1 SGHRS and CDR2 YFSETQ. Germline trimming cut 4 bases from V and 4 bases from J; bases unmatched to any gene: 2. The CDR3 DNA reads as TGCGCCAGCAGCACGGGACAGGGGGCAGATACGCAGTATTTT. Amino acid sequence: CASSTGQGADTQYF.

The rearrangement uses TRBV18 and TRBJ2-3; D unresolved. Germline lookup yields CDR1 KGHSH and CDR2 LQKENI. The CDR3 is 17 amino acids. The V gene lost 2 bases and the J gene lost 6 bases, with 21 bases spanning the gap. Here the CDR3 DNA reads TGTGCCAGCTCACCATTACCCGGGTCTCCAACGGAGGATACGCAGTATTTT. Translating gives CASSPLPGSPTEDTQYF.

The rearrangement joins TRBV9 to TRBJ2-2; 15 bases align to TRBD2. Germline lookup yields CDR1 SGDLS and CDR2 YYNGEE. This CDR3 is built from 18 residues. V shed 0 bases and J 0 bases; nucleotides not matched to a gene: 0. The CDR3 coding sequence is TGTGCCAGCAGCGTAGGGACTAGCGGGGGGGCGAACACCGGGGAGCTGTTTTTT. This codes for CASSVGTSGGANTGELFF.

The V call is TRBV5-4, the J call TRBJ1-2, with D perhaps TRBD1 (5 bases). The CDR3 covers 15 residues. V was trimmed by 2 bases and J by 1 base, leaving 12 bases between them. From germline, CDR1 is SGHNT and CDR2 YYREEE (reference sequence). The CDR3 region has the DNA TGTGCCAGCAGCTTTCACTCTCAGGGTAACTATGGCTACACCTTC. Amino acid sequence: CASSFHSQGNYGYTF.

The chain is built from TRBV28 and TRBJ1-1, with a possible D match to TRBD1 (5 bases). Germline V gene data show CDR1 as MDHEN and CDR2 as SYDVKM. The CDR3 totals 12 residues. V was shortened by 3 bases and J by 11 bases, with 13 bases between the two germline ends. In DNA form, the CDR3 reads TGTGCCAGCAGTTTTTTTGGGGCGGGGGCTTTCTTT. Translating gives CASSFFGAGAFF. The variable domain in full, with the rest retrieved from reference TRBV28 and TRBJ1-1, is DVKVTQSSRYLVKRTGEKVFLECVQDMDHENMFWYRQDPGLGLRLIYFSYDVKMKEKGDIPEGYSVSREKKERFSLILESASTNQTSMYLCASSFFGAGAFFGQGTRLTVV.

The CDR3 loop is CASRTGAPYEQYF. In DNA form, the CDR3 reads TGTGCCAGCAGGACAGGGGCCCCTTACGAGCAGTACTTC. The chain recombines TRBV28 with TRBJ2-7, with 8 bases that match TRBD1. Trimming cost V 6 bases and J 4 bases; bases outside gene matches: 5. The CDR3 sequence is 13 residues long. Germline V gives CDR1 MDHEN, CDR2 SYDVKM.

In nucleotides, the CDR3 is TGTGCCAGCAGTTACTCGAAAGAGCTAGCGGGGGTGGTGCAGTACTTC. As protein: CASSYSKELAGVVQYF. V usage is TRBV6-5 and J usage is TRBJ2-7, with 10 bases fitting TRBD2. V gave up 0 bases and J gave up 9 bases; unmatched junction bases: 11. This CDR3 region has 16 residues. From germline, CDR1 is MNHEY and CDR2 SVGAGI.

CDR3 sequence: CASSLAGGLEQYF. CDR3 in DNA: TGTGCCAGCAGCTTAGCGGGAGGGCTGGAGCAGTACTTC. The gene calls are TRBV7-8 and TRBJ2-7, with TRBD2 matching 7 bases. Germline V gene lookup returns CDR1 SGHVS and CDR2 FQNEAQ. CDR3 length equals 13 residues. V gave up 0 bases and J gave up 7 bases; unmatched junction bases: 3. Full variable domain (rest looked up from reference TRBV7-8 and TRBJ2-7): GAGVSQSPRYKVAKRGQDVALRCDPISGHVSLFWYQQALGQGPEFLTYFQNEAQLDKSGLPSDRFFAERPEGSVSTLKIQRTQQEDSAVYLCASSLAGGLEQYFGPGTRLTVT.

This chain connects TRBV28 to TRBJ2-5; 9 nucleotides align to TRBD1. The CDR3 runs to 16 residues. CDR1 is MDHEN and CDR2 is SYDVKM in the germline V gene. Trimming cost V 8 bases and J 5 bases; bases outside gene matches: 15. CDR3 protein: CASGHAGTGKGETQYF. In nucleotides, the CDR3 is TGTGCCAGCGGACATGCCGGGACAGGGAAGGGTGAGACCCAGTACTTC. The whole variable domain, remainder taken from reference TRBV28 and TRBJ2-5, is DVKVTQSSRYLVKRTGEKVFLECVQDMDHENMFWYRQDPGLGLRLIYFSYDVKMKEKGDIPEGYSVSREKKERFSLILESASTNQTSMYLCASGHAGTGKGETQYFGPGTRLLVL.

V is TRBV29-1 and J is TRBJ2-3, with D perhaps TRBD2 (5 bases). The CDR3 loop spans 12 amino acids. V lost 7 bases and J lost 1, with 9 bases in between. Germline CDR1 is SQVTM and CDR2 is ANQGSEA. The CDR3 spells CSADGGTDTQYF. The CDR3 DNA is TGCAGCGCTGACGGGGGCACAGATACGCAGTATTTT.

The rearrangement joins TRBV29-1 to TRBJ2-3, with 7 bases that match TRBD2. Germline assignment: CDR1 SQVTM and CDR2 ANQGSEA. The trim removed 1 base at V and 2 bases at J, leaving 9 bases unmatched. The CDR3 extends over 16 amino acids. CDR3 nucleotides: TGCAGCGTTGAAGTGAGCGCGGGGGAACTCACAGATACGCAGTATTTT. Its translation: CSVEVSAGELTDTQYF.

The rearrangement joins TRBV7-9 to TRBJ2-5; D might be TRBD2 (6 bases). V was shortened by 1 base and J by 2 bases, with 14 bases between the two germline ends. Per germline, CDR1 SEHNR and CDR2 FQNEAQ (reference sequence). The CDR3 is 16 residues long. CDR3 DNA: TGTGCCAGCAGCTTAGTGACGGGACTGGGGCAAGAGACCCAGTACTTC. Its translation: CASSLVTGLGQETQYF.

The J gene is TRBJ1-2, the V gene TRBV4-1; 8 bases agree with TRBD1. Looked up from germline, CDR1 is MGHRA and CDR2 is YSYEKL. The CDR3 runs 14 residues. Trimming removed 0 bases from V and 6 bases from J; junction bases left unmatched: 3. CDR3 loop: CASSQDGRGHGYTF. The CDR3, as DNA: TGCGCCAGCAGCCAAGATGGCAGGGGGCATGGCTACACCTTC.

The chain combines TRBV13 with TRBJ2-5, with 9 positions matching TRBD1. Germline CDR1 reads PRHDT; CDR2 reads FYEKMQ (reference sequence). The trim removed 4 bases at V and 5 bases at J, leaving 14 bases unmatched. This CDR3 region has 17 residues. CDR3 nucleotide sequence: TGTGCCAGCAGCTCGCGCCCCGGGACAGGGTTTACGGAGACCCAGTACTTC. Its protein product is CASSSRPGTGFTETQYF.

V is TRBV4-3 and J is TRBJ1-2; tentatively, D is TRBD1 (6 bases). V was shortened by 2 bases and J by 2 bases, with 9 bases between the two germline ends. CDR1 LGHNA and CDR2 YSLEER come from the germline V gene. The CDR3 has 14 amino acids. The CDR3 is CASSQRTENYGYTF. The CDR3 coding sequence is TGCGCCAGCAGCCAAAGGACAGAGAACTATGGCTACACCTTC.

The chain employs TRBV7-2 and TRBJ1-1; 8 nucleotides agree with TRBD1. The germline gives CDR1 SGHTA, CDR2 FQGNSA. This CDR3 comprises 12 residues. Trimming at V came to 4 bases and at J to 8 bases, leaving 3 bases not matched to a gene. CDR3 sequence (DNA): TGTGCCAGCAGCTGGCGGACAGGGGAAGCTTTCTTT. Translated, it gives CASSWRTGEAFF.

The chain uses TRBV14 and TRBJ2-3; a weak D match, TRBD2 (5 bases). Trimming pared 4 bases from V and 1 base from J, leaving 9 bases between. The CDR3 runs 14 residues. Looked up from germline, CDR1 is SGHDN and CDR2 is FVKESK. The CDR3 reads CASSPEEGTDTQYF. The CDR3 DNA sequence: TGTGCCAGCAGCCCGGAGGAAGGCACAGATACGCAGTATTTT.

The rearrangement joins TRBV6-5 to TRBJ2-1, with a possible D match to TRBD2 (6 bases). Between the trimmed V and J ends, which lost 6 bases and 4 bases, there was a span of 16 bases. CDR1 is MNHEY and CDR2 is SVGAGI in the germline V gene. The CDR3 extends over 15 amino acids. The CDR3 here is CASSRRGGEYNEQFF. For the CDR3, the DNA is TGTGCCAGCAGCCGCCGAGGCGGGGAATACAATGAGCAGTTCTTC.

The chain is built from TRBV27 and TRBJ1-5; D is possibly TRBD1 (6 bases). The CDR3 extends over 14 amino acids. Germline CDR1 is MNHEY and CDR2 is SMNVEV (reference sequence). Trimming removed 5 bases at V and 4 bases at J, with 12 bases between. This chain's CDR3 is CASSPHRENQPQHF. The CDR3 DNA sequence: TGTGCCAGCAGTCCACACAGGGAGAATCAGCCCCAGCATTTT.

The V gene is TRBV7-2, the J gene TRBJ2-1; 7 positions match TRBD1. Germline V lookup: CDR1 SGHTA, CDR2 FQGNSA. The ends lost 7 bases at V and 4 bases at J; junction bases unmatched: 7. The CDR3 covers 14 residues. CDR3 DNA sequence: TGTGCCAGCACCCCGGGCAGGGGGTACAATGAGCAGTTCTTC. Its translation is CASTPGRGYNEQFF.

The genes are TRBV2 and TRBJ1-2, with 10 bases lining up with TRBD1. Germline values: CDR1 SNHLY, CDR2 FYNNEI. There are 16 residues in the CDR3. Losses at the gene ends were 4 bases for V and 5 bases for J; bases not matched to a gene: 10. CDR3 nucleotide sequence: TGTGCCAGCAGTGGACAGGGGGCGCATCTTGAGTATGGCTACACCTTC. It yields the protein CASSGQGAHLEYGYTF.

The rearrangement joins TRBV9 to TRBJ2-3, with a possible D match to TRBD2 (5 bases). Trimming left V 0 bases short and J 4 bases short, with 9 bases between. Germline values: CDR1 SGDLS, CDR2 YYNGEE. CDR3 length equals 14 residues. In DNA form, the CDR3 reads TGTGCCAGCAGCGTAGCGGGGATCGCAGATACGCAGTATTTT. It translates to CASSVAGIADTQYF.

V gene TRBV5-6 combines with J gene TRBJ1-2, with D unclear. V was clipped by 1 base and J by 4 bases, with 8 bases between them. CDR3 length: 13 residues. Germline CDR1 and CDR2: SGHDT and YYEEEE. The CDR3: CASSLLRSYGYTF. The CDR3 coding sequence is TGTGCCAGCAGCTTGCTACGCTCCTATGGCTACACCTTC. Combining the CDR3 with reference TRBV5-6 and TRBJ1-2 gives the whole variable domain DAGVTQSPTHLIKTRGQQVTLRCSPKSGHDTVSWYQQALGQGPQFIFQYYEEEERQRGNFPDRFSGHQFPNYSSELNVNALLLGDSALYLCASSLLRSYGYTFGSGTRLTVV.

V gene TRBV7-9 combines with J gene TRBJ2-1; 8 nucleotides match TRBD1. The V gene end was trimmed by 5 bases and the J gene end by 13 bases; junction bases not matched to a gene: 7. The CDR3 is made up of 12 amino acids. The germline gives CDR1 SEHNR, CDR2 FQNEAQ (reference sequence). The chain's CDR3 is CASSPDRGGQFF. The CDR3 DNA reads TGTGCCAGCAGCCCCGACAGGGGTGGCCAGTTCTTC.

The V and J genes are TRBV25-1 and TRBJ1-2; D gene unclear. The germline gives CDR1 MGHDK, CDR2 SYGVNS. This CDR3 comprises 14 residues. Between the trimmed V and J ends, which lost 2 bases and 4 bases, there was a span of 11 bases. CDR3 DNA sequence: TGTGCCAGCAGTGAAGGGCAACGGGGCTATGGCTACACCTTC. Protein sequence: CASSEGQRGYGYTF.

This sequence joins TRBV18 and TRBJ1-4; 7 positions agree with TRBD1. Germline V gives CDR1 KGHSH, CDR2 LQKENI. The V gene end was trimmed by 6 bases and the J gene end by 8 bases; junction bases not matched to a gene: 6. The CDR3 covers 13 residues. The CDR3 protein is CASSAGTDEKLFF. The CDR3 bases are TGTGCCAGCTCTGCCGGGACAGACGAAAAACTGTTTTTT.

J is TRBJ2-7 and V is TRBV6-5; 10 nucleotides align to TRBD1. CDR1 is MNHEY and CDR2 is SVGAGI in the germline V gene. This CDR3 is 15 amino acids long. J lost 1 base, V lost 6 bases, and 6 bases had no gene match. CDR3 sequence reads: CASRRTGGPSYEQYF. The CDR3 bases are TGTGCCAGCAGACGGACAGGGGGTCCTTCCTACGAGCAGTACTTC.

This chain joins TRBV5-8 and TRBJ1-1; 8 bases are shared with TRBD1. V lost 4 bases to trimming and J lost 1 base; unmatched junction nucleotides: 12. The CDR3 contains 17 residues. Looked up from germline, CDR1 is SGHTS and CDR2 is YDEGEE. The CDR3 bases are TGTGCCAGCAGCCGACATAGAATTGGGACAGGGAACACTGAAGCTTTCTTT. Translation: CASSRHRIGTGNTEAFF.